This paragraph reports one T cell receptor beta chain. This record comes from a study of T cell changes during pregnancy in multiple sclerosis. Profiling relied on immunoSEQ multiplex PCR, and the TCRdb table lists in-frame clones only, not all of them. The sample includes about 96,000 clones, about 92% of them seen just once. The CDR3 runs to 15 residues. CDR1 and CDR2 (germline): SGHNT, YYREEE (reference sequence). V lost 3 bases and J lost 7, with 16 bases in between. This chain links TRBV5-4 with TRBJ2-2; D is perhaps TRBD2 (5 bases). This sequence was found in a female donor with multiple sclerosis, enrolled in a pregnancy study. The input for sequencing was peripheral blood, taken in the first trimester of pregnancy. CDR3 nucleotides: TGTGCCAGCAGCTCTCTAGCCGGAGGCATCGGGGAGCTGTTTTTT. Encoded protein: CASSSLAGGIGELFF.